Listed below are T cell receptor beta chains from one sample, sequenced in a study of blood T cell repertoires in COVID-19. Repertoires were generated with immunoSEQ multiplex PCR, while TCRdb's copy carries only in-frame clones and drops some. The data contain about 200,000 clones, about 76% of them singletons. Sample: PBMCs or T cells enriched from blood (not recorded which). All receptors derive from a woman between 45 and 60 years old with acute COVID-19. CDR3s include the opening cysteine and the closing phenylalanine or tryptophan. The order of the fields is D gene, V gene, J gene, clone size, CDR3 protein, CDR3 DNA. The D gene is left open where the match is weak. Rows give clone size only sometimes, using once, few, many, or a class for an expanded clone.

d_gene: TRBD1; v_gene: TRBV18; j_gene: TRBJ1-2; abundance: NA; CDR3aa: CASSPPGQGARGYTF; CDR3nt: TGTGCCAGCTCACCACCGGGACAGGGGGCGCGTGGCTACACCTTC
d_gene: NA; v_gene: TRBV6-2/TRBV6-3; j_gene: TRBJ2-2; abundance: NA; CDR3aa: CASSIALNTGELFF; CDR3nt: TGTGCCAGCAGTATAGCGCTGAACACCGGGGAGCTGTTTTTT
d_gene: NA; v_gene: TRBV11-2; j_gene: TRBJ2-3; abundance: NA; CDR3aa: CASSFLAGASTDTQYF; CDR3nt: TGTGCCAGCAGCTTCTTGGCGGGGGCCAGCACAGATACGCAGTATTTT
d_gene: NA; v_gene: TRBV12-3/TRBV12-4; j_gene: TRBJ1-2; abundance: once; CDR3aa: CASELNGGIGYTF; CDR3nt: TGTGCCAGCGAGTTAAACGGGGGTATTGGCTACACCTTC
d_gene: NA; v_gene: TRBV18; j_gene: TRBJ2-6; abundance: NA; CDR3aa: CASSPGGARSGANVLTF; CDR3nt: TGTGCCAGCTCACCGGGGGGTGCCCGCTCTGGGGCCAACGTCCTGACTTTC
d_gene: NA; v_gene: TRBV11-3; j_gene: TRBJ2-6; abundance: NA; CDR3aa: CASSIDRSGANVLTF; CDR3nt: TGTGCCAGCAGCATAGATCGCTCTGGGGCCAACGTCCTGACTTTC
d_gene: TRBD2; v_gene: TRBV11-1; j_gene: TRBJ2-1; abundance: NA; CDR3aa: CASSLRKAGVVNEQFF; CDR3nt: TGTGCCAGCAGCTTGAGAAAAGCGGGAGTCGTAAATGAGCAGTTCTTC
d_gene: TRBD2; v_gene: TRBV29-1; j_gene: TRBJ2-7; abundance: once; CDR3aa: CSVEAGTTSSEQYF; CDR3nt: TGCAGCGTTGAAGCCGGGACTACTTCCTCCGAGCAGTACTTC
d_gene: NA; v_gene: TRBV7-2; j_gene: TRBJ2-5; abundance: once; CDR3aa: CASSLGGLYQETQYF; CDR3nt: TGTGCCAGCAGCTTAGGAGGCCTGTACCAAGAGACCCAGTACTTC
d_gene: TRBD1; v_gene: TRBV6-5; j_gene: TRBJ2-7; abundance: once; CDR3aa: CASMIRDRVREQYF; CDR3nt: TGTGCCAGCATGATTCGGGACAGGGTCCGTGAGCAGTACTTC
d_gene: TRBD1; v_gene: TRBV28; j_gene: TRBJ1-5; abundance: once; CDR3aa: CASRLGGVGQPQHF; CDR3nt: TGTGCCAGCAGACTAGGGGGCGTAGGTCAGCCCCAGCATTTT
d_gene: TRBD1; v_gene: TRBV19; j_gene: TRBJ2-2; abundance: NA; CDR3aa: CAVARTGWTGELFF; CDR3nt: TGTGCCGTCGCCCGGACAGGGTGGACCGGGGAGCTGTTTTTT
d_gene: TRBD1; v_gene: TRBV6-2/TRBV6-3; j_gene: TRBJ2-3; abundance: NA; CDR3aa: CASSQQGARTDTQYF; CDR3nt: TGTGCCAGCAGCCAACAGGGGGCGCGCACAGATACGCAGTATTTT
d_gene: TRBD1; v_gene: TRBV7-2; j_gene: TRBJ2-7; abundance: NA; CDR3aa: CASSWDRTTYEQYF; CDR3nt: TGTGCCAGCAGCTGGGACAGAACCACCTACGAGCAGTACTTC
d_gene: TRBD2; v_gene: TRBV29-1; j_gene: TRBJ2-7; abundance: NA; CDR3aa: CSVRGAGGSSYEQYF; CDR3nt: TGCAGCGTAAGAGGGGCCGGGGGGAGCTCCTACGAGCAGTACTTC
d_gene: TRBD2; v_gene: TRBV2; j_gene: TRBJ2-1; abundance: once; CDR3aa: CARGTSGSNEQFF; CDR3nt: TGTGCCAGGGGGACTAGCGGGTCCAATGAGCAGTTCTTC
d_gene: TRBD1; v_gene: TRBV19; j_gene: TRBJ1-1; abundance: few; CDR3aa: CASEDRMNTEAFF; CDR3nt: TGTGCCTCAGAGGACAGGATGAACACTGAAGCTTTCTTT
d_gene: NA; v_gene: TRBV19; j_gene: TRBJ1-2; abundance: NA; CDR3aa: CASSPAIHYGYTF; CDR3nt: TGTGCCAGTAGTCCAGCGATTCACTATGGCTACACCTTC
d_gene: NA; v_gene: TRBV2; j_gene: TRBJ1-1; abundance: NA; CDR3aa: CASSGRGGALVFRAFF; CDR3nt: TGTGCCAGCAGTGGAAGGGGCGGGGCCTTAGTTTTTAGGGCTTTCTTT
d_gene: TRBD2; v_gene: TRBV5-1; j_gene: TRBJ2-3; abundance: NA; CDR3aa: CASRSLGGEGDTQYF; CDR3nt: TGCGCCAGCAGAAGCCTAGGCGGGGAGGGGGATACGCAGTATTTT
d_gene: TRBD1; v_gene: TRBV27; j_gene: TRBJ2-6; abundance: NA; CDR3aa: CASSSRTPGQGAEGANVLTF; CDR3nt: TGTGCCAGCAGTTCAAGGACCCCGGGACAGGGGGCGGAAGGGGCCAACGTCCTGACTTTC
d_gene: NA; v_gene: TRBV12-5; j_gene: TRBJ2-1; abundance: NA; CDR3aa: CASGLADRVWGDYTYNEQFF; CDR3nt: TGTGCTAGTGGTTTGGCAGACAGGGTTTGGGGGGATTATACATACAATGAGCAGTTCTTC
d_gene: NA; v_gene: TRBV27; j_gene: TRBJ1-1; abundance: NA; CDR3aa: CASSPRRTGEAFF; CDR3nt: TGTGCCAGCAGTCCCCGCAGAACAGGAGAAGCTTTCTTT
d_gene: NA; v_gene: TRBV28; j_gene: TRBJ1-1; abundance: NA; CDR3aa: CASSLVAVNTEAFF; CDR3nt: TGTGCCAGCAGTTTAGTGGCAGTGAACACTGAAGCTTTCTTT